The 14 T cell receptor beta chains below all came from one sample that was sequenced in a study of glioma-infiltrating T cells. The iRepertoire nested amplicon-rescue multiplex PCR amplified TCR alpha and beta CDR3s from RNA. One entry per CDR3 protein, called by TCRdb with MiXCR from the multiplex PCR reads. This table has over 120,000 distinct CDR3 sequences, 30% to 40% appearing once. The material sequenced was glioma tissue, nonneoplastic brain tissue, or PBMCs (not recorded which). The receptors stem from a human donor with low-grade glioma or glioblastoma, undergoing nonglioma brain surgery, or in good health (not recorded which).

The V gene is TRBV7-9, the J gene TRBJ2-1; D is unresolved. V lost 6 bases, J lost 4 bases, and 10 bases lay in between. The germline CDR1 and CDR2 sequences are SEHNR and FQNEAQ (reference sequence). The CDR3 covers 13 residues. CDR3 residues: CASSQGPYNEQFF. The CDR3 DNA sequence: TGTGCCAGCAGTCAAGGTCCTTACAATGAGCAGTTCTTC.

This clonotype has only one observation. This chain uses TRBV19 with TRBJ1-1; 7 positions match TRBD1. J was trimmed by 4 bases and V by 6 bases; bases with no gene match: 14. The CDR3 spans 16 residues. In germline, CDR1 is LNHDA, CDR2 SQIVND (reference sequence). The CDR3 nucleotides read TGTGCCAGTAGCTCGAAACTAGGGACAGTAGGCACTGAAGCTTTCTTT. Its protein is CASSSKLGTVGTEAFF.

This clonotype was detected a few times. V is TRBV20-1 and J is TRBJ2-5; TRBD2 aligns across 8 bases. Trimming removed 5 bases from V and 5 bases from J; junction bases left unmatched: 10. CDR1 and CDR2 (germline): DFQATT, SNEGSKA (reference sequence). The CDR3 spans 14 residues. Here the CDR3 DNA reads TGCAGTGCTGAAGCCCGGGGGGGCTCGGAGACCCAGTACTTC. As protein: CSAEARGGSETQYF.

This clonotype was counted only a few times. The chain links TRBV27 to TRBJ2-3; perhaps TRBD2 as D (5 bases). V dropped 7 bases and J dropped 8 bases, with 10 bases sitting between them. From germline, CDR1 is MNHEY and CDR2 SMNVEV (reference sequence). The CDR3 extends over 11 amino acids. Here the CDR3 DNA reads TGTGCCAGCAACAGCGGTCGTACGCAGTATTTT. Translated: CASNSGRTQYF.

V usage is TRBV20-1 and J usage is TRBJ2-1, with D possibly matching TRBD2 (5 bases). The CDR3 runs to 15 residues. V was pared by 5 bases and J by 8 bases, with 22 bases between. Germline V gene data show CDR1 as DFQATT and CDR2 as SNEGSKA (reference sequence). CDR3 protein: CSAGKAGTERDEQFF. The CDR3, as DNA: TGCAGTGCTGGTAAGGCAGGTACAGAGAGGGATGAGCAGTTCTTC.

The rearrangement uses TRBV11-2 and TRBJ2-5; D is ambiguous. The germline gives CDR1 SGHAT, CDR2 FQNNGV. V lost 5 bases to trimming and J lost 0 bases, with 10 bases between them. The CDR3 loop spans 14 amino acids. This chain's CDR3 is CASSPRLYQETQYF. DNA for the CDR3: TGTGCCAGCAGCCCCCGACTCTACCAAGAGACCCAGTACTTC.

A few counts support this clonotype. V gene TRBV27 combines with J gene TRBJ2-3; 9 positions agree with TRBD2. The CDR3 extends over 15 amino acids. Germline V gives CDR1 MNHEY, CDR2 SMNVEV (reference sequence). V dropped 3 bases and J dropped 6; count of bases not matched to a gene: 7. This CDR3 reads CASSFVAGDKDTQYF. CDR3 coding DNA: TGTGCCAGCAGTTTTGTAGCGGGAGATAAGGATACGCAGTATTTT.

This clonotype was seen only a few times. The CDR3 sequence is CASSQDLTAFGAFF. The CDR3 bases are TGTGCCAGCAGCCAAGATCTAACAGCCTTCGGAGCTTTCTTT. The gene calls are TRBV3-1 and TRBJ1-1; D remains unclear. The CDR3 has 14 residues. Germline V CDR1 and CDR2: LGHDT, YNNKEL (reference sequence). V was cut by 0 bases and J by 10 bases, with 15 bases left in between.

About this clonotype itself: A read error is possible here, since a much larger clone lies one base away. The chain employs TRBV20-1 and TRBJ1-2; D is unresolved. The V gene lost 6 bases and the J gene lost 8 bases, with 19 bases spanning the gap. Germline CDR1 reads DFQATT; CDR2 reads SNEGSKA (reference sequence). The CDR3 spans 13 residues. CDR3 region: CSAPRAARMGYTF. CDR3 nucleotide sequence: TGCAGTGCCCCCCGGGCAGCTAGGATGGGCTACACCTTC.

The CDR3 here is CASSQPGQPYEQYF. DNA for the CDR3: TGCGCCAGCAGCCAACCGGGACAGCCCTACGAGCAGTACTTC. This chain links TRBV4-1 with TRBJ2-7; 7 nucleotides line up with TRBD1. The trim removed 2 bases at V and 2 bases at J, leaving 3 bases unmatched. Germline loops: CDR1 MGHRA, CDR2 YSYEKL. This CDR3 is built from 14 residues.

The chain combines TRBV18 with TRBJ2-5; D is uncertain. The V end was cut by 4 bases, the J end by 2 bases, with 14 bases between. Germline V lookup: CDR1 KGHSH, CDR2 LQKENI. The CDR3 has 15 amino acids. The CDR3 coding sequence is TGTGCCAGCTCACAACAAGACGGTGCTCAAGAGACCCAGTACTTC. Protein: CASSQQDGAQETQYF.

This clonotype was seen a few times. The rearrangement joins TRBV5-6 to TRBJ2-3, with a weak D call TRBD2 (5 bases). The germline V and J ends were trimmed by 3 bases and 6 bases, with 8 bases remaining between them. The germline CDR1 and CDR2 sequences are SGHDT and YYEEEE. There are 12 residues in the CDR3. The CDR3 sequence is CASSWGEDTQYF. The CDR3 bases are TGTGCCAGCAGCTGGGGAGAGGATACGCAGTATTTT.

This clonotype was found a few times. The genes are TRBV6-1 and TRBJ1-5, with 7 bases lining up with TRBD1. The CDR3 runs to 16 residues. Germline V CDR1 and CDR2: MNHNS, SASEGT. J was trimmed by 1 base and V by 7 bases; bases with no gene match: 10. The CDR3 nucleotides read TGTGCCAGCATGGCCGGACAGGAACGAAGCAATCAGCCCCAGCATTTT. As protein: CASMAGQERSNQPQHF.

This chain uses TRBV10-3 with TRBJ1-2; 9 bases match TRBD1. Trimming removed 6 bases from V and 3 bases from J; junction bases left unmatched: 5. Germline CDR1 ENHRY, CDR2 SYGVKD. This CDR3 has 14 residues. The CDR3 DNA reads TGTGCCATCAGCGGGACAGGGACGGACTATGGCTACACCTTC. It is translated as CAISGTGTDYGYTF.